Sequencing of this T cell receptor beta chain was carried out in a study of T-cell reconstitution after alpha-beta-depleted transplantation in children. Of note for this clonotype: Its antigen is currently unknown.

Study observations and caveats: Recipient T cells and thymic progenitors that survived were the source of the high TCRbeta diversity seen at day 60 in some patients. Hyperexpanded clones declined; after one year, newly produced T cells mostly supplied diversity. It was reported that alpha-beta T cells came from several hundred expanded graft clones (about two months after transplant).

Preparation of the TCRbeta library used unique molecular identifiers. Each CDR3 protein gets one entry after TCRdb re-called the PCR reads with MiXCR. The sample carries roughly 120,000 distinct CDR3 sequences, 20% to 25% recorded once. The germline CDR1 and CDR2 sequences are MNHNS and SASEGT. The length of the CDR3 is 15 residues. The germline V and J ends were trimmed by 6 bases and 4 bases, with 15 bases remaining between them. V gene TRBV6-1 combines with J gene TRBJ2-2; D is possibly TRBD2 (5 bases). This sequence was found in a male patient aged 2 to 10 who had a stem cell transplant for chronic granulomatous disease, so the T cells may come from the graft donor. Source: PBMCs, mostly from graft donor cells, taken 180 days after TCRalphabeta/CD19-depleted stem cell transplant. CDR3 coding DNA: TGTGCCAGCAGCCCTCGTCAGCGGCTCACCGGGGAGCTGTTTTTT. Translating it yields CASSPRQRLTGELFF.